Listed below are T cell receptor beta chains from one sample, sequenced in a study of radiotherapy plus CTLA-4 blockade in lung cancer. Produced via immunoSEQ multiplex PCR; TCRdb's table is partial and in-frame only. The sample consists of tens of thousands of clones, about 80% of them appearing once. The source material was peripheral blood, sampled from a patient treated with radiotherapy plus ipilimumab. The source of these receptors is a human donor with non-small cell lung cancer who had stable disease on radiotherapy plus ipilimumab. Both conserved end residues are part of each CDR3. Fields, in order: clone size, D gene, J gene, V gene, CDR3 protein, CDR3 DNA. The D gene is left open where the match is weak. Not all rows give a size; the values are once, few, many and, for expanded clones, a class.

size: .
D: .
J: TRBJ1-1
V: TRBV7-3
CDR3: CASSRGAMNTEAFF
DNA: TGTGCCAGCAGCCGGGGGGCGATGAACACTGAAGCTTTCTTT

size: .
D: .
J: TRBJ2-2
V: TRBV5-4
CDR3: CASSQRGGELFF
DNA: TGTGCCAGCAGTCAACGCGGGGGGGAGCTGTTTTTT

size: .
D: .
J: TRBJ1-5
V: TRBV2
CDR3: CASGLRDGNQPQHF
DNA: TGTGCCAGCGGGCTCCGGGACGGAAATCAGCCCCAGCATTTT

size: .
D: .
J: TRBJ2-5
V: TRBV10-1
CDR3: CASSESTGEETQYF
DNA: TGCGCCAGCAGTGAGTCGACAGGAGAAGAGACCCAGTACTTC

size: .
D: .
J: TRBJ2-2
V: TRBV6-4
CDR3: CASRGGWNTGELFF
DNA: TGTGCCAGCCGGGGAGGCTGGAACACCGGGGAGCTGTTTTTT

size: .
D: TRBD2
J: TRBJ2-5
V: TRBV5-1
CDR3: CASSFVPSGGITEETQYF
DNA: TGCGCCAGCAGCTTTGTGCCTAGCGGGGGGATAACAGAGGAGACCCAGTACTTC

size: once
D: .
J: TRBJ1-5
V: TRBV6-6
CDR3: CASSSGGESNQPQHF
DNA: TGTGCCAGCAGTTCGGGCGGGGAAAGCAATCAGCCCCAGCATTTT

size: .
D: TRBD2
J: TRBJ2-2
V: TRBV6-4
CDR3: CASRRTSGGNTGELFF
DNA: TGTGCCAGCAGGCGGACTAGCGGGGGGAACACCGGGGAGCTGTTTTTT

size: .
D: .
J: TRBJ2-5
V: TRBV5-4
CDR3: CASRPDVGGGETQYF
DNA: TGTGCCAGCAGGCCTGATGTGGGGGGTGGAGAGACCCAGTACTTC

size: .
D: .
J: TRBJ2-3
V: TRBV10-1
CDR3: CASSDRGASTDTQYF
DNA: TGCGCCAGCTCAGACCGGGGGGCGAGCACAGATACGCAGTATTTT

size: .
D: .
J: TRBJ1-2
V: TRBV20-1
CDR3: CSATRESGYTF
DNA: TGCAGTGCAACCAGGGAGTCGGGCTACACCTTC

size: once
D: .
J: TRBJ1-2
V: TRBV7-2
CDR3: CASSSPAGLGYTF
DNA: TGTGCCAGCAGCTCACCGGCAGGTTTGGGCTACACCTTC

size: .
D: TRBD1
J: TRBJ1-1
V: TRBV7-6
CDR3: CASSPTDRGGTEAFF
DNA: TGTGCCAGCAGCCCAACGGACAGGGGCGGGACTGAAGCTTTCTTT

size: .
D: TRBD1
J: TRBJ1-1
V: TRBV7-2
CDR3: CASSQTGTKGRMAFF
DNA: TGTGCCAGCAGCCAGACAGGGACTAAGGGAAGGATGGCTTTCTTT

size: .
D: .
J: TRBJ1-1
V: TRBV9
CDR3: CASSVALNTEAFF
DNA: TGTGCCAGCAGCGTAGCGTTGAACACTGAAGCTTTCTTT

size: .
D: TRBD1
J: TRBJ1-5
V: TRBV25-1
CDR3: CASSGDRYNQPQHF
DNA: TGTGCCAGCAGTGGGGACAGATACAATCAGCCCCAGCATTTT

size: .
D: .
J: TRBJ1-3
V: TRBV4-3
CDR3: CASSQEKENTIYF
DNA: TGCGCCAGCAGCCAAGAAAAGGAAAACACCATATATTTT

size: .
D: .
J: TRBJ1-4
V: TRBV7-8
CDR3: CASSPRGTGVANEKLFF
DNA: TGTGCCAGCAGCCCGAGAGGTACAGGCGTCGCTAATGAAAAACTGTTTTTT

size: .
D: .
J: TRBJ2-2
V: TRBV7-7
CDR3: CASSLGAGSDKNTGELFF
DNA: TGTGCCAGCAGCTTAGGAGCGGGTTCGGACAAGAACACCGGGGAGCTGTTTTTT

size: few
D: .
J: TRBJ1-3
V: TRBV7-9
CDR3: CASSPGQLSGNTIYF
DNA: TGTGCCAGCAGCCCCGGGCAACTCTCTGGAAACACCATATATTTT

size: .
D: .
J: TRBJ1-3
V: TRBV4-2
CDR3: CASSQEVSISGNTIYF
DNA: TGTGCCAGCAGCCAAGAAGTCTCCATCTCTGGAAACACCATATATTTT

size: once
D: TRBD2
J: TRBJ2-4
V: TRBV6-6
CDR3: CASSYSREGMKNIQYF
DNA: TGTGCCAGCAGTTACTCGAGGGAGGGGATGAAAAACATTCAGTACTTC

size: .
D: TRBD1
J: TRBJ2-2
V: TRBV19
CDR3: CATRDRGTTGELFF
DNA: TGTGCCACCCGGGACAGGGGTACGACCGGGGAGCTGTTTTTT

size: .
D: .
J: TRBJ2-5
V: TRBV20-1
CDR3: CSARVSETQYF
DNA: TGCAGTGCTAGAGTATCAGAGACCCAGTACTTC

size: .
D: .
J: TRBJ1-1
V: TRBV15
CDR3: CATSRDLSDIRGFF
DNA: TGTGCCACCAGCAGAGATCTTTCTGATATTAGAGGTTTCTTT

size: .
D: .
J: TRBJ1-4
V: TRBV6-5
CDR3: CASKAGYTNEKLFF
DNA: TGTGCCAGCAAGGCGGGATACACGAATGAAAAACTGTTTTTT

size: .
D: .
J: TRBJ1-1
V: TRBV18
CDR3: CASSPFREGRRMNTEAFF
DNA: TGTGCCAGCTCACCTTTTAGGGAGGGAAGGAGGATGAACACTGAAGCTTTCTTT

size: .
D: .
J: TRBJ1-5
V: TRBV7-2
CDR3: CASTLTGTGNQPQHF
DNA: TGTGCCAGCACCCTAACCGGGACGGGCAATCAGCCCCAGCATTTT

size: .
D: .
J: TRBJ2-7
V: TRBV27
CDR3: CASSWKGNYEQYF
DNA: TGTGCCAGCAGTTGGAAGGGAAACTACGAGCAGTACTTC

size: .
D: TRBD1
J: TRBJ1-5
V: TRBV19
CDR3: CASSPGQKNQPQHF
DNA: TGTGCCAGTAGTCCGGGACAGAAAAATCAGCCCCAGCATTTT

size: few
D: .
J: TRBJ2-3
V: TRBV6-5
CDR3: CASKTYGGLDTQYF
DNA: TGTGCCAGCAAAACCTACGGGGGATTGGATACGCAGTATTTT

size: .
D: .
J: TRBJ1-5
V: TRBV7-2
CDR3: CASSLDSSVSNQPQHF
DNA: TGTGCCAGCAGCTTAGATTCGAGTGTTAGCAATCAGCCCCAGCATTTT

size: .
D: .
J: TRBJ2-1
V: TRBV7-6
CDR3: CASSPEPRYNEQFF
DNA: TGTGCCAGCAGCCCAGAGCCTCGCTACAATGAGCAGTTCTTC

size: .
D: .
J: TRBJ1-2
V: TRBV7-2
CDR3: CASSLNRLGGNYGYTF
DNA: TGTGCCAGCAGCTTAAATCGTCTGGGCGGTAACTATGGCTACACCTTC

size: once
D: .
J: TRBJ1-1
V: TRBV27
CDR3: CASSPQEMNTEAFF
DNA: TGTGCCAGCAGCCCCCAGGAGATGAACACTGAAGCTTTCTTT

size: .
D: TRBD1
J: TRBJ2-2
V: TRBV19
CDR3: CASRQGDVNGELFF
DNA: TGTGCCAGCAGACAGGGAGACGTGAACGGGGAGCTGTTTTTT

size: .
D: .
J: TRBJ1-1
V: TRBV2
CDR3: CASRREGTTEAFF
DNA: TGTGCCAGCCGCCGGGAGGGGACGACTGAAGCTTTCTTT

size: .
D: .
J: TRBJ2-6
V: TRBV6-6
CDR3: CASSYRASGANVLTF
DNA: TGTGCCAGCAGTTATAGGGCGTCGGGGGCCAACGTCCTGACTTTC

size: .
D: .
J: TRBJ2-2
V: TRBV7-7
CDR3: CASSSYPRGKRENTGELFF
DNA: TGTGCCAGCAGCTCCTACCCCAGGGGAAAGCGGGAAAACACCGGGGAGCTGTTTTTT

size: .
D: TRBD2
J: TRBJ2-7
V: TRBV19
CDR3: CASSIFVLAGAYEQYF
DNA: TGTGCCAGTAGTATTTTTGTACTAGCGGGGGCCTACGAGCAGTACTTC

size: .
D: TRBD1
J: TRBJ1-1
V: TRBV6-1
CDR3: CASIYGTGNTEAFF
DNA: TGTGCCAGCATCTACGGGACAGGGAACACTGAAGCTTTCTTT

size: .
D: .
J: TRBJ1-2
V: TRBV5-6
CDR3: CASSQGRVDGYTF
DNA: TGTGCCAGCAGCCAAGGGAGGGTAGATGGCTACACCTTC

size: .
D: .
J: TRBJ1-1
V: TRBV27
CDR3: CASSHDQGRAFF
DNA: TGTGCCAGCAGCCATGATCAGGGTAGAGCTTTCTTT

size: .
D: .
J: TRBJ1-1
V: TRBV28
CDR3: CASSLLYIGGPIPTEAFF
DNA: TGTGCCAGCAGTTTATTGTATATAGGAGGTCCCATCCCCACTGAAGCTTTCTTT